These 28 T cell receptor beta chains originate from one sample sequenced in a study of blood T cell repertoires in COVID-19. Method: immunoSEQ multiplex PCR; TCRdb's copy keeps in-frame clones and lacks some. The table has some 220,000 clones, roughly four fifths seen once. The sequenced sample was peripheral blood. These receptors all stem from a woman in her seventies with COVID-19, enrolled during active disease.

This chain joins TRBV28 and TRBJ2-5, with TRBD2 as a possible D gene (6 bases). V dropped 6 bases and J dropped 3 bases, with 14 bases sitting between them. The CDR3 sequence is 14 residues long. Per germline, CDR1 MDHEN and CDR2 SYDVKM. The CDR3 sequence is CASSDPGRKETQYF. CDR3 DNA sequence: TGTGCCAGCAGCGATCCCGGGAGAAAAGAGACCCAGTACTTC.

The chain recombines TRBV2 with TRBJ1-5; D not resolved. The V end was cut by 4 bases, the J end by 1 base, with 8 bases between. The CDR3 is made up of 14 amino acids. Germline-derived CDR1 and CDR2 are SNHLY and FYNNEI. The chain's CDR3 is CASSVTRSNQPQHF. The CDR3 bases are TGTGCCAGCAGTGTTACGAGGAGCAATCAGCCCCAGCATTTT.

The J gene is TRBJ1-2, the V gene TRBV28, with 7 bases that match TRBD1. This CDR3 is built from 16 residues. Germline lookup yields CDR1 MDHEN and CDR2 SYDVKM. V dropped 7 bases and J dropped 8; count of bases not matched to a gene: 19. The CDR3 sequence is CASTFDGRRTGEGYTF. CDR3 nucleotide sequence: TGTGCCAGCACCTTTGATGGCCGACGGACAGGCGAGGGCTACACCTTC.

J is TRBJ1-2 and V is TRBV20-1, with D unresolved. The CDR3 extends over 16 amino acids. Trimming cost V 3 bases and J 1 base, with 18 bases left between them. Germline V gives CDR1 DFQATT, CDR2 SNEGSKA (reference sequence). CDR3 nucleotides: TGCAGTGCTAGTGACTCAGGAGGAGCGTTTAACTATGGCTACACCTTC. Protein: CSASDSGGAFNYGYTF.

The V and J genes are TRBV27 and TRBJ2-3; TRBD2 matches 11 bases. The V segment lost 4 bases and the J segment 4 bases; nucleotides outside the gene matches: 10. Germline-derived CDR1 and CDR2 are MNHEY and SMNVEV (reference sequence). The length of the CDR3 is 17 residues. The CDR3 region is CASSSSLLAGDPDTQYF. In nucleotides, the CDR3 is TGTGCCAGCAGTTCTTCATTACTAGCGGGAGACCCAGATACGCAGTATTTT.

V is TRBV28 and J is TRBJ1-2, with a tentative D call TRBD1 (6 bases). The CDR3 extends over 11 amino acids. Germline values: CDR1 MDHEN, CDR2 SYDVKM. V dropped 5 bases and J dropped 6 bases, with 7 bases sitting between them. Written as DNA, the CDR3 is TGTGCCAGCAGTAACAGGGATGGCTACACCTTC. Translated: CASSNRDGYTF.

V usage is TRBV29-1 and J usage is TRBJ1-1; TRBD1 aligns across 7 bases. This CDR3 contains 15 residues. Per germline, CDR1 SQVTM and CDR2 ANQGSEA. V shed 6 bases and J 1 base; nucleotides not matched to a gene: 11. The CDR3 DNA sequence: TGCAGCGTCGCCCAGGGGACAGTCCGGAACACTGAAGCTTTCTTT. This translates into CSVAQGTVRNTEAFF.

The chain couples TRBV6-2 or TRBV6-3 to TRBJ1-2; D perhaps matches TRBD1 (5 bases). The V gene's germline CDR1 is MNHEY and CDR2 SVGEGT. Trimming took off 5 bases at V and 9 bases at J, with 16 bases between the two ends. CDR3 length: 13 residues. The CDR3 DNA follows: TGTGCCAGCAGTCAGACAGCCTTGCTTAGCTACACCTTC. The encoded protein is CASSQTALLSYTF.

The V and J genes are TRBV28 and TRBJ1-1, with D perhaps matching TRBD1 (5 bases). Germline CDR1 MDHEN, CDR2 SYDVKM. CDR3 size: 16 residues. The V end was cut by 7 bases, the J end by 0 bases, with 18 bases between. The CDR3 coding sequence is TGTGCCAGCATCCAGGGCCTCGGTTCCATGAACACTGAAGCTTTCTTT. Translated, it gives CASIQGLGSMNTEAFF.

The chain combines TRBV2 with TRBJ2-2; TRBD2 is a possible D gene (5 bases). Germline V lookup: CDR1 SNHLY, CDR2 FYNNEI. CDR3 length: 16 amino acids. V was shortened by 3 bases and J by 4 bases, with 15 bases between the two germline ends. CDR3 amino acids: CASSDLRDWSTGELFF. CDR3 sequence (DNA): TGTGCCAGCAGTGATTTACGGGATTGGAGCACCGGGGAGCTGTTTTTT.

The CDR3 nucleotides read TGTGCCAGCAGTTACGGACTAGCAGCCAGCGAGCAGTACTTC. Its translation is CASSYGLAASEQYF. V is TRBV6-5 and J is TRBJ2-7; 8 nucleotides align to TRBD2. The CDR3 is 14 amino acids. Germline values: CDR1 MNHEY, CDR2 SVGAGI. V trimming: 2 bases; J trimming: 6 bases; junction bases outside the gene matches: 6.

Here the CDR3 reads CAISEFIVGSSTDTQYF. CDR3 nucleotide sequence: TGTGCCATCAGTGAGTTCATAGTGGGCAGTTCCACAGATACGCAGTATTTT. The chain couples TRBV10-3 to TRBJ2-3; D not resolved. Germline CDR1 reads ENHRY; CDR2 reads SYGVKD. V gave up 1 base and J gave up 2 bases, with 16 bases separating them. There are 17 residues in the CDR3.

The chain recombines TRBV4-3 with TRBJ1-2, with D possibly being TRBD1 (6 bases). The CDR3 contains 15 residues. The ends were cut back, 0 bases at V and 6 bases at J, with 14 bases in the middle. The germline V gene encodes CDR1 LGHNA and CDR2 YSLEER. CDR3 in amino acids: CASSQDLRGRDGYTF. The CDR3 DNA reads as TGCGCCAGCAGCCAAGATCTGCGGGGGCGGGATGGCTACACCTTC.

V usage is TRBV28 and J usage is TRBJ2-2; D perhaps matches TRBD1 (6 bases). The CDR3 has 15 amino acids. V lost 6 bases, J lost 1 base, and 12 bases lay in between. Germline CDR1 reads MDHEN; CDR2 reads SYDVKM. The CDR3 sequence: CASRSDRMNTGELFF. The DNA of the CDR3 is TGTGCCAGCAGATCCGACAGGATGAACACCGGGGAGCTGTTTTTT.

V usage is TRBV4-3 and J usage is TRBJ2-7; D may be TRBD2 (6 bases). The V end was cut by 1 base, the J end by 4 bases, with 14 bases between. This CDR3 comprises 15 residues. CDR1 and CDR2 (germline): LGHNA, YSLEER. CDR3 sequence (DNA): TGCGCCAGCAGCCAAGGAGGACGGGAGTCGTACGAGCAGTACTTC. It translates to CASSQGGRESYEQYF.

The genes are TRBV5-6 and TRBJ2-7, with D possibly TRBD1 on 5 matching bases. Germline V CDR1 and CDR2: SGHDT, YYEEEE. Trimming removed 0 bases at V and 6 bases at J, with 13 bases between. The CDR3 loop spans 14 amino acids. CDR3 in amino acids: CASSLDRRKLEQYF. Here the CDR3 DNA reads TGTGCCAGCAGCTTGGACAGGCGGAAACTCGAGCAGTACTTC.

The chain joins TRBV18 to TRBJ1-3; no firm D call. Germline loops: CDR1 KGHSH, CDR2 LQKENI. The length of the CDR3 is 16 residues. V dropped 5 bases and J dropped 2 bases, with 16 bases sitting between them. CDR3 protein: CASSTNPVTPGNTIYF. The CDR3, as DNA: TGTGCCAGCTCAACCAATCCGGTGACACCTGGAAACACCATATATTTT. Combining the CDR3 with reference TRBV18 and TRBJ1-3 gives the whole variable domain NAGVMQNPRHLVRRRGQEARLRCSPMKGHSHVYWYRQLPEEGLKFMVYLQKENIIDESGMPKERFSAEFPKEGPSILRIQQVVRGDSAAYFCASSTNPVTPGNTIYFGEGSWLTVV.

The chain recombines TRBV19 with TRBJ2-1; 8 nucleotides align to TRBD2. Germline assignment: CDR1 LNHDA and CDR2 SQIVND (reference sequence). The trim removed 6 bases at V and 5 bases at J, leaving 12 bases unmatched. The CDR3 runs 16 residues. The chain's CDR3 is CASSESSLAGNNEQFF. For the CDR3, the DNA is TGTGCCAGTAGCGAAAGCTCCCTAGCGGGTAACAATGAGCAGTTCTTC.

The chain joins TRBV24-1 to TRBJ1-1, with 7 bases fitting TRBD1. V lost 4 bases to trimming and J lost 11 bases; unmatched junction nucleotides: 12. CDR1 is KGHDR and CDR2 is SFDVKD in the germline V gene. This CDR3 is built from 14 residues. This CDR3 is CATSDAGTAQGAFF. CDR3 in DNA: TGTGCCACCAGTGACGCCGGGACAGCCCAAGGGGCTTTCTTT.

This chain uses TRBV10-2 with TRBJ2-7; 10 nucleotides line up with TRBD2. The junction had 4 bases not matched to a gene; V was cut back by 5 bases and J by 6 bases. CDR3 length: 13 residues. The germline CDR1 and CDR2 sequences are WSHSY and SAAADI. CDR3 in amino acids: CASSSGREGEQYF. CDR3 sequence (DNA): TGCGCCAGCAGTAGCGGGAGGGAGGGCGAGCAGTACTTC.

This clone was picked up one time. V and J are TRBV5-1 and TRBJ1-3; 7 bases are shared with TRBD1. The trim removed 4 bases at V and 4 bases at J, leaving 8 bases unmatched. This CDR3 has 15 amino acids. Germline values: CDR1 SGHRS, CDR2 YFSETQ. Written as DNA, the CDR3 is TGCGCCAGCAGCCCCACAGGGGTCTCCGGAAACACCATATATTTT. This gives the protein CASSPTGVSGNTIYF. Full variable domain (outside the CDR3, taken from reference TRBV5-1 and TRBJ1-3): KAGVTQTPRYLIKTRGQQVTLSCSPISGHRSVSWYQQTPGQGLQFLFEYFSETQRNKGNFPGRFSGRQFSNSRSEMNVSTLELGDSALYLCASSPTGVSGNTIYFGEGSWLTVV.

The rearrangement uses TRBV19 and TRBJ1-5; D remains unclear. Germline V gene sequence: CDR1 LNHDA, CDR2 SQIVND (reference sequence). The CDR3 is 14 residues long. Trimming stripped 5 bases from V and 0 bases from J, with 8 bases between. CDR3 region: CASSDTRSNQPQHF. CDR3 DNA: TGTGCCAGTAGTGACACCCGTAGCAATCAGCCCCAGCATTTT.

This rearrangement joins TRBV6-5 to TRBJ1-2; 7 bases are a match to TRBD1. The CDR3 spans 16 residues. Germline CDR1 is MNHEY and CDR2 is SVGAGI. With 0 bases clipped from V and 1 base from J, the junction kept 5 bases outside the gene matches. In DNA form, the CDR3 reads TGTGCCAGCAGTTACTCGACAGGGTTTGTTAACTATGGCTACACCTTC. Translating gives CASSYSTGFVNYGYTF.

The chain combines TRBV18 with TRBJ2-5, with 9 bases aligning to TRBD1. V trimming: 2 bases; J trimming: 3 bases; junction bases outside the gene matches: 4. The germline gives CDR1 KGHSH, CDR2 LQKENI. This CDR3 is built from 15 residues. In nucleotides, the CDR3 is TGTGCCAGCTCACCAGCGACAGGGGGGGAAGAGACCCAGTACTTC. As protein: CASSPATGGEETQYF.

This chain uses TRBV19 with TRBJ2-2; tentatively, D is TRBD2 (6 bases). The germline gives CDR1 LNHDA, CDR2 SQIVND (reference sequence). This CDR3 has 15 amino acids. V shed 6 bases and J shed 1 base, with 12 bases lying between them. The CDR3 reads CASRRDFGNTGELFF. DNA for the CDR3: TGTGCCAGTAGACGGGACTTTGGGAACACCGGGGAGCTGTTTTTT.

This CDR3 reads CAIEGLPGTEAFF. The CDR3 nucleotides are TGTGCCATCGAGGGACTTCCTGGGACTGAAGCTTTCTTT. The rearrangement links TRBV10-3 to TRBJ1-1; possible D gene TRBD1, 5 bases. CDR3 length: 13 residues. Trimming removed 8 bases from V and 5 bases from J, with 15 bases in between. Per germline, CDR1 ENHRY and CDR2 SYGVKD.

This chain uses TRBV25-1 with TRBJ1-5; D is unclear. This CDR3 is 15 amino acids long. Germline V gives CDR1 MGHDK, CDR2 SYGVNS. Trimming stripped 1 base from V and 5 bases from J, with 12 bases between. DNA for the CDR3: TGTGCCAGCAGTGAATCCCGGGAATGGGATCAGCCCCAGCATTTT. Translated: CASSESREWDQPQHF.

This chain joins TRBV5-6 and TRBJ1-1; tentatively, D is TRBD1 (5 bases). The CDR3 consists of 14 residues. Germline values: CDR1 SGHDT, CDR2 YYEEEE. V dropped 2 bases and J dropped 2 bases, with 10 bases sitting between them. The CDR3 loop reads CASSFRGSNTEAFF. The CDR3 DNA sequence: TGTGCCAGCAGCTTTCGGGGGTCCAACACTGAAGCTTTCTTT.